This TCR beta chain appears in the sequencing data of a study of T cell repertoires in cytomegalovirus infection. Whole-study context: TCR beta signatures that were public indicated CMV infection and matching HLA type.

General study points: Ex vivo, HLA-C-restricted CMV-specific TCR beta clonotypes prevailed over the rest of the response. There were carriers of CMV plus the relevant HLA, and cumulative public TCR beta family frequency identified them.

This clonotype has more than one count but fewer than ten. The antigen is undetermined. TCRdb recomputed calls from the reads with MiXCR, one row per CDR3 protein. The sample lists 150,000 to 200,000 distinct CDR3 sequences; roughly 9% were seen once. The V segment lost 0 bases and the J segment 6 bases; nucleotides outside the gene matches: 7. Germline V CDR1 and CDR2: SGDLS, YYNGEE. The CDR3 is 16 residues long. The sequence came from a human donor in good health (CMV status not recorded). Some clones in this sample may be carry-over from other donors' samples. The rearrangement links TRBV9 to TRBJ2-1; 9 nucleotides match TRBD2. The sample taken for sequencing was PBMCs. CDR3 coding DNA: TGTGCCAGCAGCGTAGAAGGGAGCGGGGGGACCAATGAGCAGTTCTTC. This codes for CASSVEGSGGTNEQFF.